A selection of T cell receptor beta chains follows, all from one sample in a study of T cells in localized non-small cell lung cancer. Measured with immunoSEQ multiplex PCR; TCRdb has only the in-frame clones, and not every one. The data show 30,000 or so clones, with 91% seen just once and roughly 28% held by the top ten. The sample in question was peripheral blood, obtained before any cancer treatment. These receptors came from a female donor older than 55 with stage I lung adenocarcinoma. CDR3s leave out the opening cysteine and the closing phenylalanine or tryptophan. A D gene is named only where the DNA matches it firmly.

TRBV5-1,-,ASRLTVNTEAF
TRBV10-3,-,AISEGKRWQDEQF
TRBV7-2,-,ASSLRQVANYGYT
TRBV20-1,-,SPKQGNEQF
TRBV27,-,ASRDQAYEQY
TRBV14,-,ASGSTAGSIEQF
TRBV18,-,ASSPPLAGTYGYT
TRBV4-1,-,ASSQGWTAGGKEKLF
TRBV27,-,ASSFQGRFYQPQH
TRBV30,TRBD1,AWNRGLLDTQY
TRBV15,-,ATSRENTQY
TRBV4-1,-,ASSQDLGTAAYGYT
TRBV14,-,ASSQDRRNTQY
TRBV28,-,ASSRADSYEQY
TRBV25-1,TRBD2,ASSERKRELGRLNEQF
TRBV5-4,TRBD1,ASTRDRGEGDTQY
TRBV19,-,ASSIAPLGDYEQY
TRBV5-4,-,ASSPARGWDYGYT
TRBV5-1,-,ASSPGQPTDTQY
TRBV10-3,-,AISQGIGTYNSPLH
TRBV6-1,-,ASIGGAYNEQF
TRBV9,-,ASSVVVDAHNYGYT
TRBV5-1,-,ASSLEGFGNTIY
TRBV5-8,TRBD1,ASSVGQGGYNEQF
TRBV7-6,TRBD2,ASSSNSGSRYEQY
TRBV2,TRBD2,ASSSTSGFTDTQY
TRBV2,-,ASSRTVNTEAF
TRBV19,TRBD1,ASSTGTGAYNEQF
TRBV7-9,-,ASSLSQQVQFYGYT
TRBV18,TRBD1,ASSPGQGAF
TRBV15,-,ATSRDGARRTEAF
TRBV2,-,ASRRYNEQF
TRBV10-3,-,AISEGVTGANVLT
TRBV6-6,-,ASSYSKFYEQY
TRBV6-5,TRBD1,ASSYRDRGYEQY
TRBV4-1,TRBD1,ASSTTGGTEQF
TRBV30,-,AWSVQMGGLF
TRBV28,-,ASSLLGLKGGEPQH
TRBV5-4,TRBD1,ASRRYTGENTEAF
TRBV5-5,TRBD1,ASSFGTGVGELF
TRBV7-9,-,ASRNPGNRDTETQY
TRBV27,-,ASSSTSRIISYNEQF
TRBV30,-,AWSAFLGTEAF
TRBV6-6,TRBD1,ASRRGGGSTEAF
TRBV27,-,ASSLGGGPNQPQH
TRBV2,-,ASRQDRSETYEQY
TRBV4-1,-,ASSQDPSINTDTQY
TRBV7-8,TRBD1,ASSSRTGNNYGYT
TRBV7-9,-,VGTSLVADTQY
TRBV29-1,-,SVEGREGHTIY
TRBV28,-,ASSLDGGGGEEQF
TRBV7-9,-,ASSPSSGGNEKLF
TRBV4-2,-,ASSHTVNTGELF
TRBV5-1,-,ASSLDGGVLSYNEQF
TRBV5-6,-,ASSLAGWGSVGITEAF
TRBV5-1,TRBD1,ASSPEPTGGGTEAF
TRBV9,-,ASSIQIETTGELF
TRBV7-2,TRBD2,ASSPSYVSGGRGEQF